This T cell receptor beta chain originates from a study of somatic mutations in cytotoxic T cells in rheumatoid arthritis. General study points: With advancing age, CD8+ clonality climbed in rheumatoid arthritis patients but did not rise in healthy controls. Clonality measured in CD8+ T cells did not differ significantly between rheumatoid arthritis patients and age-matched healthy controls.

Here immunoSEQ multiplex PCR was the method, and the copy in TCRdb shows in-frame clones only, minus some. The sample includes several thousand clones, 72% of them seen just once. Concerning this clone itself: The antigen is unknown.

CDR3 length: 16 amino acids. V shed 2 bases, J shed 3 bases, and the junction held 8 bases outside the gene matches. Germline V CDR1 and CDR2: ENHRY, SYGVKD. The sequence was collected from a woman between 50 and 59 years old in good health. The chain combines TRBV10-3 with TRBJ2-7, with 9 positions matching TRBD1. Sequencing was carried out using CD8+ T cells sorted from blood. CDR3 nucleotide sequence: TGTGCCATCAGTGAGCCAGGGACAGGGTCCATCTACGAGCAGTACTTC. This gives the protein CAISEPGTGSIYEQYF.